This TCR beta chain was sequenced for a study of blood T cell repertoires in COVID-19. The overall study: Acute-phase and convalescent COVID-19 samples originated in the United States, Italy and Spain. Sources were T cells, B-cell-depleted T cells, or PBMCs; the material itself was cDNA or gDNA.

Original analysis: Amplification with reference gene primers provided the estimates of nucleated cell counts. Profiled with immunoSEQ multiplex PCR; TCRdb holds only in-frame clones, not every one. The V and J calls and clone size come from that table; D and trimming were worked out from the DNA. The table includes roughly 260,000 clones, 80% to 90% detected once. This clone turned up a few times. The sequenced material came from peripheral blood. The TCR originated in a woman between 50 and 59 years old with acute or convalescent COVID-19.

The CDR3 spells CASRWSVNTEAFF. CDR3 DNA sequence: TGTGCCAGCAGGTGGAGCGTGAACACTGAAGCTTTCTTT. The chain links TRBV2 to TRBJ1-1, with D hard to call. The CDR3 runs 13 residues. Deletions cut 6 bases from V and 0 bases from J, with 8 bases between. CDR1 is SNHLY and CDR2 is FYNNEI in the germline V gene.